This TCR beta chain derives from a study of blood T cell repertoires in COVID-19. Study as a whole: Acute and convalescent COVID-19 samples came from the United States, Italy and Spain.

The CDR3 totals 14 residues. The germline gives CDR1 MDHEN, CDR2 SYDVKM. The germline V and J ends were trimmed by 1 base and 4 bases, with 10 bases remaining between them. This table comes from immunoSEQ multiplex PCR, and its TCRdb copy is limited to in-frame clones, with some not included. Of 300,000 to 400,000 clones in the sample, 87% were seen once. This receptor was taken from a woman aged 45-65 years who had recovered from COVID-19. Material: peripheral blood. The genes are TRBV28 and TRBJ1-1; no definite D call. In DNA form, the CDR3 reads TGTGCCAGCAGTTTATCCAGAGCGGCCACTGAAGCTTTCTTT. It codes for CASSLSRAATEAFF.